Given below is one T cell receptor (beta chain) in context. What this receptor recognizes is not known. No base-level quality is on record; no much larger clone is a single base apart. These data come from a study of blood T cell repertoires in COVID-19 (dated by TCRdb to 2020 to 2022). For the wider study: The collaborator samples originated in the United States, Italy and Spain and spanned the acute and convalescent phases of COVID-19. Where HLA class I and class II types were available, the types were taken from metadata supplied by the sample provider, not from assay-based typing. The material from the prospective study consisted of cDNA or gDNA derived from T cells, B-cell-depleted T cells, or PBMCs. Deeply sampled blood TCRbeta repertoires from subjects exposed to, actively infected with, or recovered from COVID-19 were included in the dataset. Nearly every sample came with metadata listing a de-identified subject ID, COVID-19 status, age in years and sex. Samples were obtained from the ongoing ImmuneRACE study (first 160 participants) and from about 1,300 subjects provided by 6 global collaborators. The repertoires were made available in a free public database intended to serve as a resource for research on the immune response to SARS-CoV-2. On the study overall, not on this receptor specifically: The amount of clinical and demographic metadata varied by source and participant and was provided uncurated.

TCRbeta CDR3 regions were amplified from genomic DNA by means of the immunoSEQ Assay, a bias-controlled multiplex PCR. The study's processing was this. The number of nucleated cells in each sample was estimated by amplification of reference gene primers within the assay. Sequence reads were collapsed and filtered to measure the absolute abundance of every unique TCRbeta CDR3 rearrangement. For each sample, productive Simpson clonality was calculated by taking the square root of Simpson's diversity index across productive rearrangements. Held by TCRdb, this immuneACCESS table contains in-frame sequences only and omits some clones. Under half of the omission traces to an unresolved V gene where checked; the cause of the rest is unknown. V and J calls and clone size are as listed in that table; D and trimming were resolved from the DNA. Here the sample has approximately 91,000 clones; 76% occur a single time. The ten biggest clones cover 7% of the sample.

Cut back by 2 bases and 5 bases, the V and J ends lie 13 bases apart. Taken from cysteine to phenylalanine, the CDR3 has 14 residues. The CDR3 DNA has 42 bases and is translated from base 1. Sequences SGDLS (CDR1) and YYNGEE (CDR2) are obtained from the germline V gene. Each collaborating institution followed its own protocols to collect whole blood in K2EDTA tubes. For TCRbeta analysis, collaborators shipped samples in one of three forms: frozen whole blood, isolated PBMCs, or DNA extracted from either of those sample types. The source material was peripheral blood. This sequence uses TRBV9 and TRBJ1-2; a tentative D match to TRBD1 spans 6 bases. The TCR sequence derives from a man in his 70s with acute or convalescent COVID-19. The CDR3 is CASSVGGQPYGYTF. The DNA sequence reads TGTGCCAGCAGCGTTGGGGGACAACCTTATGGCTACACCTTC.